Listed below are T cell receptor beta chains from one sample, sequenced in a study of CD8 T cells in Susac syndrome. In TCRdb, the immunoSEQ multiplex PCR reads were re-called with MiXCR into one record per CDR3 protein. The table shows tens of thousands of distinct CDR3 sequences, with 80% to 95% occurring only once. The sample comprised CD8+ T cells from PBMCs. These receptors originate from a human donor in good health. Both conserved end residues are part of each CDR3. Each record gives: V gene, J gene, D gene, CDR3 protein. A D gene is named only where the DNA matches it firmly.

V: TRBV27
J: TRBJ1-5
D: -
CDR3: CASSGGPARQPQHF

V: TRBV6-2/TRBV6-3
J: TRBJ2-5
D: -
CDR3: CASSYGPQYF

V: TRBV4-1
J: TRBJ2-7
D: TRBD2
CDR3: CASSSYGASGAYEQYF

V: TRBV10-3
J: TRBJ1-4
D: TRBD1
CDR3: CAISESGTENEKLFF

V: TRBV6-1
J: TRBJ2-1
D: -
CDR3: CASSGITNEQFF

V: TRBV5-1
J: TRBJ1-2
D: -
CDR3: CASSLYSTGVNYGYTF

V: TRBV25-1
J: TRBJ1-3
D: -
CDR3: CASSEPRVQGNTIYF

V: TRBV7-2
J: TRBJ2-1
D: -
CDR3: CASSAWTDSLNEQFF

V: TRBV14
J: TRBJ2-7
D: TRBD2
CDR3: CASSHWTSGLYEQYF

V: TRBV12-3/TRBV12-4
J: TRBJ2-1
D: -
CDR3: CASSFSNYNEQFF

V: TRBV7-8
J: TRBJ2-1
D: TRBD1
CDR3: CASSLVGTDTEQFF

V: TRBV2
J: TRBJ2-1
D: -
CDR3: CASSERGWVINHNEQFF

V: TRBV12-3/TRBV12-4
J: TRBJ2-7
D: -
CDR3: CASQPGLSYEQYF

V: TRBV19
J: TRBJ1-2
D: -
CDR3: CASKTRGSYGYTF

V: TRBV7-2
J: TRBJ2-7
D: TRBD1
CDR3: CASSFNPGGYEQYF

V: TRBV6-5
J: TRBJ2-1
D: TRBD2
CDR3: CASSYSRSGRNNEQFF

V: TRBV5-1
J: TRBJ2-7
D: -
CDR3: CASSLEGDYEQYF

V: TRBV19
J: TRBJ2-2
D: -
CDR3: CASSMIGDTGELFF

V: TRBV19
J: TRBJ2-1
D: -
CDR3: CASSIVPGDYNEQFF

V: TRBV7-9
J: TRBJ2-1
D: -
CDR3: CASSPDPDEQFF

V: TRBV3-1
J: TRBJ2-7
D: TRBD2
CDR3: CASSQGTSGAYEQYF

V: TRBV6-2/TRBV6-3
J: TRBJ1-1
D: -
CDR3: CASSTYRDLNTEAFF